The 16 T cell receptor beta chains presented below share a single source sample, sequenced in a study of blood T cell repertoires in COVID-19. Produced via immunoSEQ multiplex PCR; TCRdb's table is partial and in-frame only. The table shows about 210,000 clones, with 90% to 95% occurring only once. Source material: peripheral blood. The receptors derive from a man under 40 with acute or convalescent COVID-19.

The rearrangement uses TRBV12-5 and TRBJ2-7; TRBD1 is a possible D gene (6 bases). Between the trimmed V and J ends, which lost 6 bases and 4 bases, there was a span of 16 bases. CDR3 length equals 14 residues. Germline CDR1 and CDR2: LGHNT and FRNRAP. The CDR3 here is CASGAGGQIYEQYF. The CDR3 region has the DNA TGTGCTAGTGGGGCAGGTGGACAGATTTACGAGCAGTACTTC.

This rearrangement joins TRBV11-1 to TRBJ1-6; 7 positions match TRBD1. This CDR3 spans 15 amino acids. J gave up 7 bases and V 5 bases, and 8 bases lay outside the gene matches. In germline, CDR1 is SGHAT, CDR2 FQDESV (reference sequence). The DNA of the CDR3 is TGTGCCAGCAGCCCTGCGGGACAGCTGAATTCACCCCTCCACTTT. It specifies CASSPAGQLNSPLHF.

CDR3 region: CASSTQDRGVNQPQHF. The CDR3 nucleotides are TGTGCCAGTAGTACCCAGGACAGGGGAGTCAATCAGCCCCAGCATTTT. This chain links TRBV19 with TRBJ1-5; the match to TRBD1 covers 9 bases. The ends lost 4 bases at V and 3 bases at J; junction bases unmatched: 7. This CDR3 has 16 residues. The V gene's germline CDR1 is LNHDA and CDR2 SQIVND (reference sequence).

This clone was detected only once. The V and J genes are TRBV27 and TRBJ1-2; no reliable D call. Germline CDR1 reads MNHEY; CDR2 reads SMNVEV (reference sequence). Trimming stripped 5 bases from V and 8 bases from J, with 18 bases between. CDR3 length: 14 residues. The CDR3 reads CASSPLWPVVGYTF. CDR3 sequence (DNA): TGTGCCAGCAGTCCCCTTTGGCCAGTCGTCGGCTACACCTTC.

The V call is TRBV5-1, the J call TRBJ1-3; 8 bases are shared with TRBD1. CDR1 and CDR2 from the germline V gene are SGHRS and YFSETQ. The junction had 8 bases not matched to a gene; V was cut back by 3 bases and J by 6 bases. The CDR3 runs 15 residues. CDR3 amino acids: CASSSAGGAKNTIYF. CDR3 sequence (DNA): TGCGCCAGCAGCTCGGCAGGGGGCGCAAAAAACACCATATATTTT.

This chain links TRBV6-5 with TRBJ1-6; 8 bases agree with TRBD1. CDR1 MNHEY and CDR2 SVGAGI come from the germline V gene. The CDR3 has 14 residues. V lost 6 bases to trimming and J lost 11 bases; unmatched junction nucleotides: 9. The CDR3 DNA is TGTGCCAGCAGCTATGACAGGGGAACACCACCCCTCCACTTT. It translates to CASSYDRGTPPLHF.

This clone was counted a single time. The chain employs TRBV6-5 and TRBJ2-2; TRBD1 agrees at 9 bases. There are 14 residues in the CDR3. V dropped 6 bases and J dropped 6; count of bases not matched to a gene: 5. Germline V lookup: CDR1 MNHEY, CDR2 SVGAGI. CDR3 nucleotide sequence: TGTGCCAGCAGGGCACAGGGGGCGTCCGGGGAGCTGTTTTTT. Translating gives CASRAQGASGELFF.

This chain connects TRBV12-2 to TRBJ1-5; whether TRBD1, the table's D call, matches the DNA was not checked. TRBV12-2 is given as a pseudogene. There are 17 residues in the CDR3. CDR3 sequence: CASRLGNSGADNQPQHF. DNA of the CDR3: TGTGCAAGTCGCTTAGGTAACTCTGGGGCGGACAATCAGCCCCAGCATTTT.

The chain carries TRBV28 and TRBJ1-2; maybe TRBD1 (6 bases). Trimming cost V 4 bases and J 4 bases, with 13 bases left between them. The CDR3 covers 14 residues. From germline, CDR1 is MDHEN and CDR2 SYDVKM. This chain's CDR3 is CASSYLQDSYGYTF. Written as DNA, the CDR3 is TGTGCCAGCAGTTACCTCCAGGACAGCTATGGCTACACCTTC.

This clone showed up just once. V is TRBV19 and J is TRBJ1-2; 10 bases align to TRBD1. Trimming at V came to 9 bases and at J to 4 bases, leaving 8 bases not matched to a gene. The length of the CDR3 is 14 residues. Per the germline V gene, CDR1 is LNHDA and CDR2 is SQIVND (reference sequence). The CDR3 loop reads CASRAGQGIYGYTF. The DNA of the CDR3 is TGTGCCAGCCGGGCGGGACAGGGGATCTATGGCTACACCTTC.

The rearrangement uses TRBV2 and TRBJ2-7; 7 bases align to TRBD1. The trim removed 7 bases at V and 4 bases at J, leaving 7 bases unmatched. Germline V gene sequence: CDR1 SNHLY, CDR2 FYNNEI. The CDR3 runs to 13 residues. The CDR3 coding sequence is TGTGCCAGCAACCCGGGACAGCTATACGAGCAGTACTTC. Translation: CASNPGQLYEQYF.

The rearrangement uses TRBV6-5 and TRBJ1-2; a possible D gene is TRBD1 (6 bases). Germline values: CDR1 MNHEY, CDR2 SVGAGI. The V end was cut by 10 bases, the J end by 7 bases, with 16 bases between. The CDR3 is made up of 12 amino acids. CDR3 bases: TGTGCCATCCAGGGGTTGAGTGGTGGCTACACCTTC. It codes for CAIQGLSGGYTF.

V gene TRBV19 combines with J gene TRBJ2-2; possibly TRBD2 for D (5 bases). Trimming removed 1 base at V and 8 bases at J, with 8 bases between. The CDR3 runs to 13 residues. The germline V gene has CDR1 LNHDA and CDR2 SQIVND (reference sequence). CDR3 sequence reads: CASSIVGGGELFF. The CDR3 bases are TGTGCCAGTAGTATAGTAGGCGGGGGGGAGCTGTTTTTT.

The gene calls are TRBV7-3 and TRBJ2-5; 10 nucleotides match TRBD2. Germline trimming cut 2 bases from V and 4 bases from J; bases unmatched to any gene: 13. The CDR3 is made up of 18 amino acids. Germline CDR1 reads SGHTA; CDR2 reads FQGTGA. CDR3 amino acids: CASSLGGMGPSGRETQYF. For the CDR3, the DNA is TGTGCCAGCAGCTTAGGGGGAATGGGGCCTAGCGGGAGAGAGACCCAGTACTTC.

The genes are TRBV4-1 and TRBJ1-2, with a tentative D call TRBD1 (6 bases). The CDR3 is 17 amino acids. Trimming cost V 3 bases and J 6 bases, with 23 bases left between them. Germline CDR1 is MGHRA and CDR2 is YSYEKL. The CDR3 spells CASSQIPHRRGADGYTF. In DNA, the CDR3 is TGCGCCAGCAGCCAGATACCGCACCGACGGGGGGCCGATGGCTACACCTTC.

This clone was recorded once. The chain couples TRBV2 to TRBJ1-2, with D perhaps TRBD1 (6 bases). Germline V CDR1 and CDR2: SNHLY, FYNNEI. The CDR3 has 15 amino acids. Deletions cut 4 bases from V and 0 bases from J, with 12 bases between. CDR3 DNA: TGTGCCAGCAGTGGAGAGACAGGTACTAACTATGGCTACACCTTC. Protein product: CASSGETGTNYGYTF.